This T cell receptor (beta chain) was profiled in a study of resident and recirculating memory T cells in vitiligo. The overall study: Whole samples, not sorted cells, were homogenized and used for genomic DNA extraction. Findings and caveats of the study: TCR sequences were not conserved across biopsy sites or patients. No single dominant TCR clone appeared; lesion clonality varied.

TCRdb's table, derived via immunoSEQ multiplex PCR, lists solely in-frame clones and lacks some. The profile shows around 78,000 clones, about 91% of them singletons. Patients had received no treatment within the previous three months. V lost 5 bases to trimming and J lost 5 bases; unmatched junction nucleotides: 7. This CDR3 region has 14 residues. Germline values: CDR1 KGHSH, CDR2 LQKENI. As regards this clone: Its antigen is undetermined.

Sequencing input: blood. This chain links TRBV18 with TRBJ2-5, with 8 bases aligning to TRBD2. The TCR originated in a male donor with vitiligo. For the CDR3, the DNA is TGTGCCAGCTCAAGTAGCGGGAACAGGGAGACCCAGTACTTC. Its translation is CASSSSGNRETQYF.